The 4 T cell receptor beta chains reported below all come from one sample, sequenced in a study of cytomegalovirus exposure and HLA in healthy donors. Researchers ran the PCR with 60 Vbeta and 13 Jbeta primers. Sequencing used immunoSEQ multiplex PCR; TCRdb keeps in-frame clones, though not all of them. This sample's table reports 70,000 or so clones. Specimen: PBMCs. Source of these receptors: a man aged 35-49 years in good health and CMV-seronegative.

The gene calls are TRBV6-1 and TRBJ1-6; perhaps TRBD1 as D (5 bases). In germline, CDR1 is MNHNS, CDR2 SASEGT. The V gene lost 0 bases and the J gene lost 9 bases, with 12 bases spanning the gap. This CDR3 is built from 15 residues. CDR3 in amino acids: CASSEAAGRVSPLHF. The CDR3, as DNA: TGTGCCAGCAGTGAAGCGGCGGGGCGCGTTTCACCCCTCCACTTT.

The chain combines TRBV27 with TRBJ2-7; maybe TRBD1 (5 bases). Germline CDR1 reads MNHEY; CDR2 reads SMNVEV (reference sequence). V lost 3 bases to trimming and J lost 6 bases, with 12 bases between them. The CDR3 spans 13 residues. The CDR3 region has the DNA TGTGCCAGCAGTTTCTCCGGACAATTCGAGCAGTACTTC. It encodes CASSFSGQFEQYF.

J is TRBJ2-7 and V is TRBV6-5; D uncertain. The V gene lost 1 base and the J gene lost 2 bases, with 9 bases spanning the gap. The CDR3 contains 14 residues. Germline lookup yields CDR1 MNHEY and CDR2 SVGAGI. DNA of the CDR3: TGTGCCAGCAGTTACTTCGCCGAGGCCTACGAGCAGTACTTC. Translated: CASSYFAEAYEQYF.

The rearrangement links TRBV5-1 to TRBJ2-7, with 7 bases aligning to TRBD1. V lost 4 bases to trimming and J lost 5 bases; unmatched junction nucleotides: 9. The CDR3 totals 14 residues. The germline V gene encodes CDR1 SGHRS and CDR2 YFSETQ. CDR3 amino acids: CASSTRGPKDEQYF. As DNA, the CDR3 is TGCGCCAGCAGCACGAGGGGGCCCAAAGACGAGCAGTACTTC.